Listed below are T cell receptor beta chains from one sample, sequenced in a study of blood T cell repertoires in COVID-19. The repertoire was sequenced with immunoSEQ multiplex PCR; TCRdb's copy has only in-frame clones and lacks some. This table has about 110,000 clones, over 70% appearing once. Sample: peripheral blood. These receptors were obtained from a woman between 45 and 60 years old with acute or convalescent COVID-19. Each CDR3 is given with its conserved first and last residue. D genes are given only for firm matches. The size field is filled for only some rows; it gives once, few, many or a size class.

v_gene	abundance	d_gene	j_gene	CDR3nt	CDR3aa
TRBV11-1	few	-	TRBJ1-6	TGTGCCAGCTCCGGGGGGCCGAATTCACCCCTCCACTTT	CASSGGPNSPLHF
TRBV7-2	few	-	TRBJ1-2	TGTGCCAGCAGCTCACTTAACCGGGGGGTCTATGGCTACACCTTC	CASSSLNRGVYGYTF
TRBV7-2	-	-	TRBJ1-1	TGTGCCAGCAGCTTACGGGAAACTGAAGCTTTCTTT	CASSLRETEAFF
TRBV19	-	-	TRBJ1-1	TGTGCCAGTAGTATAGAGAGAAACACTGAAGCTTTCTTT	CASSIERNTEAFF
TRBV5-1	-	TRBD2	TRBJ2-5	TGCGCCAGCAGCTTCCTTGGCGGGGGGGCCGTGGAGACCCAGTACTTC	CASSFLGGGAVETQYF
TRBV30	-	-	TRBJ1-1	TGTGCCTGGAGTAAATCTGGCGGGCAAAAGAACACTGAAGCTTTCTTT	CAWSKSGGQKNTEAFF
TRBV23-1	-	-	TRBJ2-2	TGCGCCAGCAGTCCACGACGGGACATAACCGGGGAGCTGTTTTTT	CASSPRRDITGELFF
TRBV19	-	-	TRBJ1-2	TGTGCCAGTAGTATTGGGAGGGGTTATGGCTACACCTTC	CASSIGRGYGYTF
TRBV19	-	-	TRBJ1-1	TGTGCCAGTAGAACCCCGGGACTCAAAGGCGGGAACACTGAAGCTTTCTTT	CASRTPGLKGGNTEAFF
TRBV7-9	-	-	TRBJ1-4	TGTGCCAGCAGCCACGGCCCGAAACTAGGGACTAATGAAAAACTGTTTTTT	CASSHGPKLGTNEKLFF
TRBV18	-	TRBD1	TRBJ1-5	TGTGCCAGCTCACCAACCCGACAGGGCGGGAGCAATCAGCCCCAGCATTTT	CASSPTRQGGSNQPQHF
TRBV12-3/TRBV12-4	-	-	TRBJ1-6	TGTGCCAGCACCCCAGACAGGTTTTCACCCCTCCACTTT	CASTPDRFSPLHF
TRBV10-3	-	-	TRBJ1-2	TGTGCCATCAGTGGGGGACAAAACTATGGCTACACCTTC	CAISGGQNYGYTF
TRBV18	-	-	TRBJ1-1	TGTGCCAGCTCACCAACACTGATGACAGCCCTGAACACTGAAGCTTTCTTT	CASSPTLMTALNTEAFF
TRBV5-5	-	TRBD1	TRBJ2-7	TGTGCCAGCCGGACAGGGGTCGGATCCTACGAGCAGTACTTC	CASRTGVGSYEQYF
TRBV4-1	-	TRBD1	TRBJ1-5	TGCGCCAGCAGCCAAGATCAGGGGGGTCGAACAGCCCAGCATTTT	CASSQDQGGRTAQHF
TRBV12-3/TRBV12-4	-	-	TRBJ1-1	TGTGCCAGTAGGAGAGCTGGCACTGAAGCTTTCTTT	CASRRAGTEAFF
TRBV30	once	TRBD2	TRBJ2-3	TGTGCCTGGAGTGTAGGAGCTGGGCGGGGGACCACAGATACGCAGTATTTT	CAWSVGAGRGTTDTQYF